This T cell receptor (beta chain) was found in a study of tumor and adjacent non-tumor tissue in lung cancer. Study-wide context: Patients were aged about 30 to 85, 9 to 10 men and 5 women, stage I to III. Study-wide results and caveats: TCR diversity was significantly greater in tumor than normal lung tissue.

TCRbeta libraries were built with three rounds of nested PCR, modified from ARM-PCR. TCRdb re-analysed the multiplex PCR reads in MiXCR, keeping a single row per CDR3 protein. The sample has tens of thousands of distinct CDR3 sequences, about 66% seen once; the top ten hold about 18%. No cell sorting was done before RNA was extracted from the tissue. Chemotherapy-naive patients with new lung cancer underwent thoracic surgery in China, August–late 2014. Per germline, CDR1 MNHEY and CDR2 SVGEGT. V trimming: 6 bases; J trimming: 4 bases; junction bases outside the gene matches: 10. The CDR3 loop spans 15 amino acids. This clonotype appeared many times. Its antigen is currently unknown.

This clonotype was obtained from a man in his sixties with non-small cell lung cancer. The sequenced sample consisted of lung tumor tissue. The gene calls are TRBV6-2 or TRBV6-3 and TRBJ2-7, with 9 bases aligning to TRBD1. This CDR3 reads CASSTGQGLSYEQYF. DNA for the CDR3: TGTGCCAGCAGCACGGGACAGGGATTGTCGTACGAGCAGTACTTC.